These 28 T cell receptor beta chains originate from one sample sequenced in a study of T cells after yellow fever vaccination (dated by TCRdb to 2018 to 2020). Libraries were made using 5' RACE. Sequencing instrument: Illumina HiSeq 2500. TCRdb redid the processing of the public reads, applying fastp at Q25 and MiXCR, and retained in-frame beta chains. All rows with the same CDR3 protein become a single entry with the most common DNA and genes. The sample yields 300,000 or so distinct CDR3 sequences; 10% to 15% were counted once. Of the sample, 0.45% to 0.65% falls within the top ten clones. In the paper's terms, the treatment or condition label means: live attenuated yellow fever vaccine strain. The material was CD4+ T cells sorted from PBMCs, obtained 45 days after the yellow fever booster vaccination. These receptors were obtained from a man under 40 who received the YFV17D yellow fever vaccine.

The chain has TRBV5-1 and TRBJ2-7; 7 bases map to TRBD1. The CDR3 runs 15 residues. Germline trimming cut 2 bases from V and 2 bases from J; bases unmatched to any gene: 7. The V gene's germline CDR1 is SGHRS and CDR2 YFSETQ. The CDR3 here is CASSFPDRAPYEQYF. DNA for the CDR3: TGCGCCAGCAGCTTCCCCGACAGGGCCCCCTACGAGCAGTACTTC.

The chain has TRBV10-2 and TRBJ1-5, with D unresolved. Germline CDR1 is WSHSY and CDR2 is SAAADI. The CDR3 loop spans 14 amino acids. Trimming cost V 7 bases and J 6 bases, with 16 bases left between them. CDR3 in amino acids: CASNPNWSGQPQHF. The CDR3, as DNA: TGCGCCAGCAACCCCAACTGGAGCGGTCAGCCCCAGCATTTT.

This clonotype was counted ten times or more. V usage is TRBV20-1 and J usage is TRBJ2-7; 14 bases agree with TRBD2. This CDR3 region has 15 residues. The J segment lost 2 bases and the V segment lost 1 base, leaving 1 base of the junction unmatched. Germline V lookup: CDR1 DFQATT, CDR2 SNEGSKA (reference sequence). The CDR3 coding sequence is TGCAGTGCTAGAGTGGGACTAGCGGGGGCCTACGAGCAGTACTTC. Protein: CSARVGLAGAYEQYF.

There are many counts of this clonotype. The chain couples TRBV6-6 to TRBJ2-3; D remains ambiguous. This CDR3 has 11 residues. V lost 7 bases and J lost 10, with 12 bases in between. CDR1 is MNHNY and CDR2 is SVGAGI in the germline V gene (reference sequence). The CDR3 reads CASKSDRAQYF. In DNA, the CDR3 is TGTGCCAGCAAATCAGACCGGGCGCAGTATTTT.

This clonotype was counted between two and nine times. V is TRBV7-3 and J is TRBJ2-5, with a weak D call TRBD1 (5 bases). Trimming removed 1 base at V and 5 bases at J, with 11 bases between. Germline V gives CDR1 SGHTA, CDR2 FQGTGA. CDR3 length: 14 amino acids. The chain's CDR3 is CASSLMSGKETQYF. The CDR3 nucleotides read TGTGCCAGCAGCTTAATGTCAGGGAAGGAGACCCAGTACTTC.

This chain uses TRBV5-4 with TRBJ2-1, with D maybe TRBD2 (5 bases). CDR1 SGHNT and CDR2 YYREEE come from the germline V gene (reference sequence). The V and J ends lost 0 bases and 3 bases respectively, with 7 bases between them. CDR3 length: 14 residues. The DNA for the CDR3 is TGTGCCAGCAGCTTGGAGGAGGTCTACAATGAGCAGTTCTTC. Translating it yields CASSLEEVYNEQFF.

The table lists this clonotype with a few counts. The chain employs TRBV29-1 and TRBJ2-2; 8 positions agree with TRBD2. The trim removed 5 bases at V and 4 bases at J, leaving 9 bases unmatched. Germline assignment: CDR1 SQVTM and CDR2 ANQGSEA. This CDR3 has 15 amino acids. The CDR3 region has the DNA TGCAGCGTTTCCTCGGGAGGGCCTAGCACCGGGGAGCTGTTTTTT. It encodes CSVSSGGPSTGELFF.

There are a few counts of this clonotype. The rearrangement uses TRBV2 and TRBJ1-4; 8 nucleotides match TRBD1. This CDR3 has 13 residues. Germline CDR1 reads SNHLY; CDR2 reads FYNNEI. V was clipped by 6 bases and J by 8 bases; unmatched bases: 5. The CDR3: CASRRQGPEKLFF. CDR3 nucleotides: TGTGCCAGCAGGCGACAGGGGCCCGAAAAACTGTTTTTT.

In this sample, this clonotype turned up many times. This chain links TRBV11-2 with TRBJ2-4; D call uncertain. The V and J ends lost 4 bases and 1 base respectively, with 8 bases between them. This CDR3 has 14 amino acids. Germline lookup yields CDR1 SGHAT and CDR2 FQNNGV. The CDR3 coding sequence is TGTGCCAGCAGCTCCCCTCAGGCCAAAAACATTCAGTACTTC. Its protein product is CASSSPQAKNIQYF.

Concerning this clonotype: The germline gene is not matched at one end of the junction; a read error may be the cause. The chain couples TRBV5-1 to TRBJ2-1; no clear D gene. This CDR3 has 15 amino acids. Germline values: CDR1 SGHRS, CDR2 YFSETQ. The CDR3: CASSFDTSSYNDQFF. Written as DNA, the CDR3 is TGCGCCAGCAGCTTCGACACGAGCTCCTACAATGACCAGTTCTTC.

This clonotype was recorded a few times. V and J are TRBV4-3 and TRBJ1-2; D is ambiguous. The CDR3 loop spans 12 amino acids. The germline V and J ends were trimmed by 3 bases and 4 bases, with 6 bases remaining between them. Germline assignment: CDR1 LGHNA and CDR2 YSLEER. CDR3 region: CASSQWGYGYTF. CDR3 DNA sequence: TGCGCCAGCAGCCAGTGGGGCTATGGCTACACCTTC.

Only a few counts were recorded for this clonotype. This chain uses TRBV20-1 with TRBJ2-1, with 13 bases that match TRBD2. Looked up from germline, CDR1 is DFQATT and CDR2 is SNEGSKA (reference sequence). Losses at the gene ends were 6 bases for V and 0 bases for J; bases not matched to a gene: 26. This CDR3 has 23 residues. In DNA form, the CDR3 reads TGCAGTGCCGATACCCGGGACGCTGGACCCGGGACTAGCGGGACCTACTCCTACAATGAGCAGTTCTTC. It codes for CSADTRDAGPGTSGTYSYNEQFF.

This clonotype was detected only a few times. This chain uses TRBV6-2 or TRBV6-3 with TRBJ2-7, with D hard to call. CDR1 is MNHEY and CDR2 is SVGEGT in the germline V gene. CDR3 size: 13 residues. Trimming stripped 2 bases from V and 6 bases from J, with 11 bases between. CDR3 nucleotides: TGTGCCAGCAGTTACCGCTGGATTGGCGAGCAGTACTTC. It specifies CASSYRWIGEQYF.

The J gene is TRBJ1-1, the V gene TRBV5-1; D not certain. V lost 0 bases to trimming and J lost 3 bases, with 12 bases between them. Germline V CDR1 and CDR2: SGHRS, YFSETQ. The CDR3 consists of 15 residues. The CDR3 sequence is CASSLGSPRDTEAFF. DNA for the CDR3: TGCGCCAGCAGCTTGGGGTCCCCGCGGGACACTGAAGCTTTCTTT.

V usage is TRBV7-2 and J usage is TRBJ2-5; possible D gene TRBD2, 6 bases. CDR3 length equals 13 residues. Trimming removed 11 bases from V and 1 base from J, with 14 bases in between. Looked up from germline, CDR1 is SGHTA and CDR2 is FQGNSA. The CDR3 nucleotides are TGTGCCGGAGGGCGGGGCTCCCAAGAGACCCAGTACTTC. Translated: CAGGRGSQETQYF. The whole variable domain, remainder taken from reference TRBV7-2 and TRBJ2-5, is GAGVSQSPSNKVTEKGKDVELRCDPISGHTALYWYRQSLGQGLEFLIYFQGNSAPDKSGLPSDRFSAERTGGSVSTLTIQRTQQEDSAVYLCAGGRGSQETQYFGPGTRLLVL.

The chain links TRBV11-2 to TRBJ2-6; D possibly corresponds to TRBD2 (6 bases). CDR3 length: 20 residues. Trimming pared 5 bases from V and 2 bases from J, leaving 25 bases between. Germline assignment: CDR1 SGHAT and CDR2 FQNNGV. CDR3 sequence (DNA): TGTGCCAGCAGCCACGCAAGGTGGGGAGGTGCGTTCGCTGGGGCCAACGTCCTGACTTTC. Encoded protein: CASSHARWGGAFAGANVLTF.

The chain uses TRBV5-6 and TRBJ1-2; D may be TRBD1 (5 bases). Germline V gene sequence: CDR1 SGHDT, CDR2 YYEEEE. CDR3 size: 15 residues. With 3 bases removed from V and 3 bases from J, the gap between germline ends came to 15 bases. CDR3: CASSSRQAGYYGYTF. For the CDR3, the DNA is TGTGCCAGCAGCTCAAGACAAGCAGGGTACTATGGCTACACCTTC. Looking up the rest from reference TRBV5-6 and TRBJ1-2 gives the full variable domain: DAGVTQSPTHLIKTRGQQVTLRCSPKSGHDTVSWYQQALGQGPQFIFQYYEEEERQRGNFPDRFSGHQFPNYSSELNVNALLLGDSALYLCASSSRQAGYYGYTFGSGTRLTVV.

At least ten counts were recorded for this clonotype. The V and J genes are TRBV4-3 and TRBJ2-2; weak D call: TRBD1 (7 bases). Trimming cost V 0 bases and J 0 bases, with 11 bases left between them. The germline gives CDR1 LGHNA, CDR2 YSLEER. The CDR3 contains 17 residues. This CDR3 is CASSQDGGTANTGELFF. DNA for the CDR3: TGCGCCAGCAGCCAAGATGGCGGGACAGCGAACACCGGGGAGCTGTTTTTT.

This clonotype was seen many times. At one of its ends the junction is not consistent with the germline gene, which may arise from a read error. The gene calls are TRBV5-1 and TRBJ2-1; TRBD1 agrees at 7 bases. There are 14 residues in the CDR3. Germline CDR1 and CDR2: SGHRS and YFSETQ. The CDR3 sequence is CASSRDSSYNEQFF. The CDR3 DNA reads TGTGCCAGCAGCCGGGACAGCTCCTACAATGAGCAGTTCTTC.

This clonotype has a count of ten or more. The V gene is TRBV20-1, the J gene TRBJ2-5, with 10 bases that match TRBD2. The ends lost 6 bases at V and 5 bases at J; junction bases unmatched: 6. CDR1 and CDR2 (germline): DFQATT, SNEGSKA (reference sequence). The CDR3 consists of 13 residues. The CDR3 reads CSAGTSGMETQYF. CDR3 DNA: TGCAGTGCCGGAACTAGCGGGATGGAGACCCAGTACTTC.

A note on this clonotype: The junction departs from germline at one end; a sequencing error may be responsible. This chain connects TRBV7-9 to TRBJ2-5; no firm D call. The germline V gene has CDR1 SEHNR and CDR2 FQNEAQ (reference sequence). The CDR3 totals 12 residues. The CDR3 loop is CASSLGDETHYF. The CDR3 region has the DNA TGTGCCAGCAGCTTAGGAGACGAGACCCACTACTTC.

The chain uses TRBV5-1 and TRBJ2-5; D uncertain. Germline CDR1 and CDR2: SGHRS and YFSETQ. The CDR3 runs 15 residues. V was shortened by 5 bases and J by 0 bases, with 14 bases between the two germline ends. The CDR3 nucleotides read TGCGCCAGCAGGCCCACTTCCAGTAACCAAGAGACCCAGTACTTC. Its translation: CASRPTSSNQETQYF. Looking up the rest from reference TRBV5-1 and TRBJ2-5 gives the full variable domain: KAGVTQTPRYLIKTRGQQVTLSCSPISGHRSVSWYQQTPGQGLQFLFEYFSETQRNKGNFPGRFSGRQFSNSRSEMNVSTLELGDSALYLCASRPTSSNQETQYFGPGTRLLVL.

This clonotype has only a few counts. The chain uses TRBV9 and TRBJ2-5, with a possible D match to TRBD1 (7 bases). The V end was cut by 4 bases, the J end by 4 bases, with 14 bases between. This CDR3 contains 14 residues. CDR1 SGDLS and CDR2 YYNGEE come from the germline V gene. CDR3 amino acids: CASSSAGGLETQYF. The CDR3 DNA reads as TGTGCCAGCAGCTCAGCAGGGGGGTTAGAGACCCAGTACTTC.

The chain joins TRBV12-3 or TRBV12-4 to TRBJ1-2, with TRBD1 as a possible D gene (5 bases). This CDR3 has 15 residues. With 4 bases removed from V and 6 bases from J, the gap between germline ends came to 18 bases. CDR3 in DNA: TGTGCCAGCAGTTCCCGGGGGGGGTGGTGGAATGGCTACACCTTC. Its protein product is CASSSRGGWWNGYTF.

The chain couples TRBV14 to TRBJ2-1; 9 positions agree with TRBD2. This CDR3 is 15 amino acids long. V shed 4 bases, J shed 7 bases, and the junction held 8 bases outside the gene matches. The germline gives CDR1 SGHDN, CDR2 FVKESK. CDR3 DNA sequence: TGTGCCAGCAGCCTAGGACTAGCGAGGTGGAATGAGCAGTTCTTC. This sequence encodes CASSLGLARWNEQFF. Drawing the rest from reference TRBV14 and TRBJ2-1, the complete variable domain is EAGVTQFPSHSVIEKGQTVTLRCDPISGHDNLYWYRRVMGKEIKFLLHFVKESKQDESGMPNNRFLAERTGGTYSTLKVQPAELEDSGVYFCASSLGLARWNEQFFGPGTRLTVL.

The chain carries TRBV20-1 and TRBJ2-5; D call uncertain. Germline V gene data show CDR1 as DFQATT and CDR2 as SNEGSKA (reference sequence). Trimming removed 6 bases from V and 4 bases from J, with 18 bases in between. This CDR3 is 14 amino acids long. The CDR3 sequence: CSAPFRGHGETQYF. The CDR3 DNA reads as TGCAGTGCCCCATTCCGAGGCCACGGAGAGACCCAGTACTTC.

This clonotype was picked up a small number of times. Here the CDR3 reads CASSSASNGETQYF. The CDR3 DNA reads TGTGCCAGCAGCTCTGCCTCCAATGGAGAGACCCAGTACTTC. The chain has TRBV5-6 and TRBJ2-5; D unclear. V lost 3 bases and J 4 bases, leaving 13 bases between the germline ends. Germline assignment: CDR1 SGHDT and CDR2 YYEEEE. This CDR3 has 14 residues. The full variable domain, its missing parts supplied by reference TRBV5-6 and TRBJ2-5, is DAGVTQSPTHLIKTRGQQVTLRCSPKSGHDTVSWYQQALGQGPQFIFQYYEEEERQRGNFPDRFSGHQFPNYSSELNVNALLLGDSALYLCASSSASNGETQYFGPGTRLLVL.

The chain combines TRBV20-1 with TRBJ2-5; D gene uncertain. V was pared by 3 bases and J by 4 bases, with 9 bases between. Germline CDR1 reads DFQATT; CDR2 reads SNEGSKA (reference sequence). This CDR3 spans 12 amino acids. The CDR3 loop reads CSASKHIETQYF. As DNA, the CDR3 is TGCAGTGCTAGTAAACATATAGAGACCCAGTACTTC.